A selection of T cell receptor beta chains follows, all from one sample in a study of early T cells in non-severe SARS-CoV-2 infection. Using its own MiXCR run on the 5' RACE reads, TCRdb lists one record per CDR3 protein. The data hold some 77,000 distinct CDR3 sequences, with 9.5% to 15% observed a single time. Sequences were obtained from whole blood. Receptor source: an adult who was a healthcare worker with PCR-confirmed SARS-CoV-2 infection or an uninfected control (not recorded which). CDR3s include the opening cysteine and the closing phenylalanine or tryptophan. The D gene is left open where the match is weak. Clone size is given for some rows only: seen once, a few or many times, or a class if the clone is expanded.

J gene: TRBJ2-4; clone size: few; V gene: TRBV7-8; D gene: .; CDR3 protein: CASSPVGRNIQYF; CDR3 DNA: TGTGCCAGCAGCCCCGTAGGGAGAAACATTCAGTACTTC
J gene: TRBJ1-3; clone size: .; V gene: TRBV9; D gene: .; CDR3 protein: CVSSPRTEAGNTIYF; CDR3 DNA: TGTGTCAGCAGCCCCCGTACGGAGGCTGGAAACACCATATATTTT
J gene: TRBJ1-1; clone size: few; V gene: TRBV28; D gene: .; CDR3 protein: CASSRVEAFF; CDR3 DNA: TGTGCCAGCAGCCGGGTTGAAGCTTTCTTT
J gene: TRBJ2-7; clone size: few; V gene: TRBV11-2; D gene: TRBD1; CDR3 protein: CASSFNRGSFEQYF; CDR3 DNA: TGTGCCAGCAGCTTTAACAGGGGGTCCTTCGAGCAGTACTTC
J gene: TRBJ1-5; clone size: few; V gene: TRBV7-2; D gene: .; CDR3 protein: CASSSSWNQPQHF; CDR3 DNA: TGTGCCAGCAGCTCCTCTTGGAATCAGCCCCAGCATTTT
J gene: TRBJ2-7; clone size: many; V gene: TRBV6-2/TRBV6-3; D gene: .; CDR3 protein: CASSYDPGSGYEQYF; CDR3 DNA: TGTGCCAGCAGTTACGATCCGGGAAGTGGCTACGAGCAGTACTTC
J gene: TRBJ2-1; clone size: .; V gene: TRBV18; D gene: .; CDR3 protein: CASSPPQVGNEQFF; CDR3 DNA: TGTGCCAGCTCACCACCGCAGGTGGGGAATGAGCAGTTCTTC
J gene: TRBJ2-6; clone size: many; V gene: TRBV18; D gene: .; CDR3 protein: CASSPGGLRSGANVLTF; CDR3 DNA: TGTGCCAGCTCACCAGGGGGGCTCCGCTCTGGGGCCAACGTCCTGACTTTC
J gene: TRBJ1-4; clone size: .; V gene: TRBV7-9; D gene: .; CDR3 protein: CASSFLHRSEKLFF; CDR3 DNA: TGTGCCAGCAGCTTTCTTCACAGATCGGAAAAACTGTTTTTT
J gene: TRBJ2-1; clone size: many; V gene: TRBV6-2/TRBV6-3; D gene: .; CDR3 protein: CASSYSLGEQFF; CDR3 DNA: TGTGCCAGCAGTTACTCCCTAGGCGAGCAGTTCTTC
J gene: TRBJ2-1; clone size: many; V gene: TRBV11-2; D gene: TRBD2; CDR3 protein: CASSLVAAGYNEQFF; CDR3 DNA: TGTGCCAGCAGCTTGGTAGCAGCGGGGTACAATGAGCAGTTCTTC
J gene: TRBJ2-1; clone size: .; V gene: TRBV14; D gene: TRBD2; CDR3 protein: CASSQGPSGSSEQFF; CDR3 DNA: TGTGCCAGCAGCCAAGGTCCTAGCGGGAGTTCTGAGCAGTTCTTC
J gene: TRBJ2-3; clone size: .; V gene: TRBV20-1; D gene: .; CDR3 protein: CSAPSSDTQYF; CDR3 DNA: TGCAGTGCCCCCAGCTCGGATACGCAGTATTTT
J gene: TRBJ1-1; clone size: .; V gene: TRBV20-1; D gene: TRBD1; CDR3 protein: CSARAGGSVGTEAFF; CDR3 DNA: TGCAGTGCTAGAGCAGGGGGATCGGTAGGCACTGAAGCTTTCTTT
J gene: TRBJ2-5; clone size: many; V gene: TRBV27; D gene: TRBD1; CDR3 protein: CASSFAGGVRETQYF; CDR3 DNA: TGTGCCAGCAGTTTTGCAGGGGGCGTACGAGAGACCCAGTACTTC
J gene: TRBJ2-3; clone size: .; V gene: TRBV14; D gene: .; CDR3 protein: CASRGQAEGTQYF; CDR3 DNA: TGTGCCAGCCGGGGGCAGGCCGAAGGTACGCAGTATTTT
J gene: TRBJ2-1; clone size: few; V gene: TRBV12-3/TRBV12-4; D gene: .; CDR3 protein: CASSFQSSYNEQFF; CDR3 DNA: TGTGCCAGCAGTTTTCAGAGCTCCTACAATGAGCAGTTCTTC
J gene: TRBJ1-2; clone size: .; V gene: TRBV6-5; D gene: TRBD1; CDR3 protein: CASRPLDRIYGYTF; CDR3 DNA: TGTGCCAGCAGACCCCTGGACAGGATATATGGCTACACCTTC
J gene: TRBJ1-5; clone size: .; V gene: TRBV20-1; D gene: .; CDR3 protein: CSASAGPLGNQPQHF; CDR3 DNA: TGCAGTGCTAGCGCGGGGCCATTGGGCAATCAGCCCCAGCATTTT
J gene: TRBJ2-2; clone size: many; V gene: TRBV5-6; D gene: TRBD2; CDR3 protein: CASSLAASGSLDTGELFF; CDR3 DNA: TGTGCCAGCAGCTTGGCGGCTAGCGGGAGTCTCGACACCGGGGAGCTGTTTTTT
J gene: TRBJ1-2; clone size: many; V gene: TRBV7-9; D gene: TRBD1; CDR3 protein: CASSSGQYGDYGYTF; CDR3 DNA: TGTGCCAGCAGCTCGGGACAGTATGGGGACTATGGCTACACCTTC
J gene: TRBJ2-2; clone size: few; V gene: TRBV27; D gene: .; CDR3 protein: CASSFLGTATGELFF; CDR3 DNA: TGTGCCAGCAGCTTCCTCGGGACTGCAACCGGGGAGCTGTTTTTT
J gene: TRBJ2-7; clone size: many; V gene: TRBV12-3/TRBV12-4; D gene: .; CDR3 protein: CASSFGSREEQYF; CDR3 DNA: TGTGCCAGCAGTTTCGGGAGCCGTGAAGAGCAGTACTTC
J gene: TRBJ2-7; clone size: many; V gene: TRBV11-2; D gene: TRBD2; CDR3 protein: CASRSDGTSGKNEQYF; CDR3 DNA: TGTGCCAGCAGGTCAGATGGGACTAGCGGGAAAAACGAGCAGTACTTC
J gene: TRBJ2-1; clone size: many; V gene: TRBV7-9; D gene: TRBD2; CDR3 protein: CASSRGLAGNEQFF; CDR3 DNA: TGTGCCAGCAGCCGGGGACTAGCGGGGAATGAGCAGTTCTTC
J gene: TRBJ1-1; clone size: many; V gene: TRBV6-5; D gene: .; CDR3 protein: CASSYSARTPKAFF; CDR3 DNA: TGTGCCAGCAGTTACTCGGCCAGAACTCCTAAAGCTTTCTTT
J gene: TRBJ2-1; clone size: many; V gene: TRBV27; D gene: TRBD2; CDR3 protein: CASSRNLAGGSNEQFF; CDR3 DNA: TGTGCCAGCAGTCGTAACTTAGCGGGGGGGTCGAATGAGCAGTTCTTC
J gene: TRBJ1-2; clone size: many; V gene: TRBV28; D gene: .; CDR3 protein: CASSLSGERGYTF; CDR3 DNA: TGTGCCAGCAGTTTATCTGGGGAACGCGGCTACACCTTC
J gene: TRBJ2-2; clone size: few; V gene: TRBV24-1; D gene: .; CDR3 protein: CATGTGTTNTGELFF; CDR3 DNA: TGTGCCACCGGGACGGGAACTACGAACACCGGGGAGCTGTTTTTT
J gene: TRBJ2-7; clone size: few; V gene: TRBV9; D gene: .; CDR3 protein: CASSVGGDWEQYF; CDR3 DNA: TGTGCCAGCAGCGTAGGAGGGGACTGGGAGCAGTACTTC
J gene: TRBJ1-5; clone size: .; V gene: TRBV10-3; D gene: .; CDR3 protein: CAISESRGNQPQHF; CDR3 DNA: TGTGCCATCAGTGAGTCAAGGGGGAATCAGCCCCAGCATTTT
J gene: TRBJ1-1; clone size: many; V gene: TRBV28; D gene: TRBD1; CDR3 protein: CASRLLADRAAEAFF; CDR3 DNA: TGTGCCAGCAGACTTCTGGCCGACAGGGCAGCTGAAGCTTTCTTT
J gene: TRBJ2-2; clone size: many; V gene: TRBV28; D gene: .; CDR3 protein: CASSWATILGGELFF; CDR3 DNA: TGTGCCAGCAGTTGGGCCACCATCTTGGGCGGGGAGCTGTTTTTT
J gene: TRBJ2-3; clone size: .; V gene: TRBV29-1; D gene: .; CDR3 protein: CSVGLLGTDTQYF; CDR3 DNA: TGCAGCGTTGGGCTTTTGGGCACAGATACGCAGTATTTT
J gene: TRBJ2-4; clone size: few; V gene: TRBV28; D gene: TRBD1; CDR3 protein: CASRIRTPGTVGNIQYF; CDR3 DNA: TGTGCCAGCAGAATCCGGACCCCCGGGACAGTCGGAAACATTCAGTACTTC
J gene: TRBJ2-3; clone size: many; V gene: TRBV6-6; D gene: TRBD2; CDR3 protein: CASSQGSGRAKDTQYF; CDR3 DNA: TGTGCCAGCAGCCAGGGGAGCGGGAGGGCCAAAGATACGCAGTATTTT
J gene: TRBJ2-2; clone size: many; V gene: TRBV4-1; D gene: TRBD2; CDR3 protein: CASSQGTGVPERGRNTGELFF; CDR3 DNA: TGCGCCAGCAGCCAAGGGACTGGGGTGCCCGAGCGGGGAAGGAACACCGGGGAGCTGTTTTTT
J gene: TRBJ1-1; clone size: many; V gene: TRBV5-1; D gene: .; CDR3 protein: CASSHGTPNTEAFF; CDR3 DNA: TGCGCCAGCAGCCACGGGACACCGAACACTGAAGCTTTCTTT
J gene: TRBJ2-3; clone size: .; V gene: TRBV29-1; D gene: .; CDR3 protein: CSVRQTFSTDTQYF; CDR3 DNA: TGCAGCGTCCGACAGACCTTTAGCACAGATACGCAGTATTTT
J gene: TRBJ1-6; clone size: .; V gene: TRBV5-4; D gene: .; CDR3 protein: CASSRDYNSPLHF; CDR3 DNA: TGTGCCAGCAGCAGGGACTATAATTCACCCCTCCACTTT
J gene: TRBJ2-7; clone size: .; V gene: TRBV13; D gene: TRBD1; CDR3 protein: CASSGQGTYEQYF; CDR3 DNA: TGTGCCAGCAGCGGACAGGGGACCTACGAGCAGTACTTC
J gene: TRBJ2-5; clone size: few; V gene: TRBV11-2; D gene: TRBD2; CDR3 protein: CASSLVLAGGMTQYF; CDR3 DNA: TGTGCCAGCAGCTTAGTCTTAGCGGGAGGGATGACCCAGTACTTC
J gene: TRBJ2-7; clone size: many; V gene: TRBV7-9; D gene: TRBD2; CDR3 protein: CASSATLADGREQYF; CDR3 DNA: TGTGCCAGCAGCGCTACTCTAGCGGACGGTCGCGAGCAGTACTTC
J gene: TRBJ2-1; clone size: .; V gene: TRBV28; D gene: .; CDR3 protein: CASSPNNYNEQFF; CDR3 DNA: TGTGCCAGCAGCCCAAACAATTACAATGAGCAGTTCTTC
J gene: TRBJ2-7; clone size: many; V gene: TRBV29-1; D gene: TRBD1; CDR3 protein: CSVDEGQGPEEQYF; CDR3 DNA: TGCAGCGTTGATGAGGGACAGGGTCCAGAGGAGCAGTACTTC
J gene: TRBJ1-6; clone size: many; V gene: TRBV27; D gene: .; CDR3 protein: CASSSTGRGSYNSPLHF; CDR3 DNA: TGTGCCAGCAGTTCTACAGGGCGCGGCAGTTATAATTCACCCCTCCACTTT
J gene: TRBJ2-2; clone size: few; V gene: TRBV5-1; D gene: TRBD2; CDR3 protein: CASRRGTSGNTGELFF; CDR3 DNA: TGCGCCAGCAGAAGAGGGACTAGCGGAAACACCGGGGAGCTGTTTTTT
J gene: TRBJ1-1; clone size: few; V gene: TRBV7-2; D gene: TRBD1; CDR3 protein: CASSLQGAGTEAFF; CDR3 DNA: TGTGCCAGCAGCTTACAGGGGGCTGGCACTGAAGCTTTCTTT
J gene: TRBJ2-1; clone size: .; V gene: TRBV28; D gene: .; CDR3 protein: CASERSNEQFF; CDR3 DNA: TGTGCCAGCGAGAGGAGCAATGAGCAGTTCTTC
J gene: TRBJ2-7; clone size: .; V gene: TRBV3-1; D gene: .; CDR3 protein: CASSPHGRFGDEQYF; CDR3 DNA: TGTGCCAGCAGCCCCCATGGCAGGTTCGGGGACGAGCAGTACTTC